This T cell receptor (beta chain) was recorded in a study of blood T cell repertoires in COVID-19. The table came from immunoSEQ multiplex PCR; TCRdb's copy has only in-frame clones and leaves some out. The sample lists about 380,000 clones, more than 80% occurring once. The sequenced sample consisted of peripheral blood. This TCR was recovered from a man aged 35 to 55 with acute or convalescent COVID-19.

CDR3 residues: CASGLGGTGVGYEQYF. The CDR3 nucleotides are TGTGCTAGTGGTTTGGGGGGGACAGGGGTTGGCTACGAGCAGTACTTC. The V gene is TRBV12-5, the J gene TRBJ2-7; the match to TRBD1 covers 10 bases. This CDR3 has 16 residues. Germline trimming cut 1 base from V and 3 bases from J; bases unmatched to any gene: 6. Per the germline V gene, CDR1 is LGHNT and CDR2 is FRNRAP.